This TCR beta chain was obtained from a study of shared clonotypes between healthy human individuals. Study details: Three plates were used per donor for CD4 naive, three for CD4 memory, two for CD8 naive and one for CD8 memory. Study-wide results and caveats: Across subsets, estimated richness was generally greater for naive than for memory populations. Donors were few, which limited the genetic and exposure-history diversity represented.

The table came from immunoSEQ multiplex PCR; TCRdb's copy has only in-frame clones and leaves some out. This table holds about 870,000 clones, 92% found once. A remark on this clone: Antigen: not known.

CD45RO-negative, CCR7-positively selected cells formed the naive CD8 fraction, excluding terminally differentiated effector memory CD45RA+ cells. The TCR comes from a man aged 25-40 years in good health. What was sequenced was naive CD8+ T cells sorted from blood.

CDR3 loop: CASSREGPASYEQYF. DNA for the CDR3: TGTGCCAGCAGCAGAGAGGGTCCAGCTTCCTACGAGCAGTACTTC. The chain uses TRBV7-9 and TRBJ2-7; perhaps TRBD2 as D (5 bases). Trimming pared 5 bases from V and 1 base from J, leaving 15 bases between. CDR1 and CDR2 (germline): SEHNR, FQNEAQ (reference sequence). There are 15 residues in the CDR3.